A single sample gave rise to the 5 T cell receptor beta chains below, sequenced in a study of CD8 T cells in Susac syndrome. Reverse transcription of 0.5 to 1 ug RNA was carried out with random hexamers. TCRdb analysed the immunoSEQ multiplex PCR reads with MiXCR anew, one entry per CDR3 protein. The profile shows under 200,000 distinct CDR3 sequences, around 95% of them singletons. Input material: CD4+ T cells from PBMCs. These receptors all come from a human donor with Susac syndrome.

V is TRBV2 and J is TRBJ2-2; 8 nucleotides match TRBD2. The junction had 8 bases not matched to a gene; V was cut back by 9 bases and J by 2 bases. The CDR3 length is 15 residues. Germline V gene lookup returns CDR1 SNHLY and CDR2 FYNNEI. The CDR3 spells CASKLRTSNTGELFF. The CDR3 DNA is TGTGCCAGTAAACTAAGGACTAGCAACACCGGGGAGCTGTTTTTT.

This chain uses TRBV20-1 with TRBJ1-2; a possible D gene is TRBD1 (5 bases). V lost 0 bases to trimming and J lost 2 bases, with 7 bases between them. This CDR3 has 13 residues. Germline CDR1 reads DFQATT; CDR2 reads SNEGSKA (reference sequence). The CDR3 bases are TGCAGTGCTAGAGATGCAGGGAACTATGGCTACACCTTC. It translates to CSARDAGNYGYTF.

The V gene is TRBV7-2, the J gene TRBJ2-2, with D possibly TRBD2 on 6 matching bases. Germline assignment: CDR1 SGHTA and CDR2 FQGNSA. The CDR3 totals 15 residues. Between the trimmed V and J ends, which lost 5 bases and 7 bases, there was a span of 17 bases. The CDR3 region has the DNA TGTGCCAGCAGCCTAAGGAGGGATGGCGTCGGGGAGCTGTTTTTT. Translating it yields CASSLRRDGVGELFF.

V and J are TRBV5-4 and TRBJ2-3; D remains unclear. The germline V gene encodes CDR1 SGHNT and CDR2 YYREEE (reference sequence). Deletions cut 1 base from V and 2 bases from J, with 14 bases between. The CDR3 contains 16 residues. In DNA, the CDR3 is TGTGCCAGCAGCTTGAGGTTGGAGCTACACACAGATACGCAGTATTTT. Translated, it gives CASSLRLELHTDTQYF.

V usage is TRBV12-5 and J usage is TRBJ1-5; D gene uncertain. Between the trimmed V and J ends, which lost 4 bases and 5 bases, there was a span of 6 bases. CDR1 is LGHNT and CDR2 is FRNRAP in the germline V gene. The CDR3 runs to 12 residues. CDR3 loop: CASGSGDQPQHF. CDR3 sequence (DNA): TGTGCTAGTGGTTCGGGCGATCAGCCCCAGCATTTT.